This T cell receptor beta chain appears in the sequencing data of a study of cytomegalovirus exposure and HLA in healthy donors. General study results and limits: About 90% or about 30% of the time was how often most TCR beta V segments were productive, according to an earlier analysis. Near-uniform donor sequencing depth was presumed by presence/absence analyses.

With respect to this clone: The target antigen is unknown.

The germline V gene encodes CDR1 SGHVS and CDR2 FNYEAQ. V lost 3 bases and J lost 1; bases outside the gene matches: 3. The CDR3 has 15 residues. PCR used 60 Vbeta primers and 13 Jbeta primers. The protocol was immunoSEQ multiplex PCR, while the TCRdb copy is restricted to in-frame clones and leaves out a portion. This sample has hundreds of thousands of clones, with approximately 79% found just once. Input material: PBMCs. This TCR came from a male donor in good health and CMV-seronegative. V usage is TRBV7-6 and J usage is TRBJ2-3, with TRBD2 identical over 8 bases. The CDR3 DNA reads TGTGCCAGCAGCTTCCGAGCGGGGGGCACAGATACGCAGTATTTT. Encoded protein: CASSFRAGGTDTQYF.